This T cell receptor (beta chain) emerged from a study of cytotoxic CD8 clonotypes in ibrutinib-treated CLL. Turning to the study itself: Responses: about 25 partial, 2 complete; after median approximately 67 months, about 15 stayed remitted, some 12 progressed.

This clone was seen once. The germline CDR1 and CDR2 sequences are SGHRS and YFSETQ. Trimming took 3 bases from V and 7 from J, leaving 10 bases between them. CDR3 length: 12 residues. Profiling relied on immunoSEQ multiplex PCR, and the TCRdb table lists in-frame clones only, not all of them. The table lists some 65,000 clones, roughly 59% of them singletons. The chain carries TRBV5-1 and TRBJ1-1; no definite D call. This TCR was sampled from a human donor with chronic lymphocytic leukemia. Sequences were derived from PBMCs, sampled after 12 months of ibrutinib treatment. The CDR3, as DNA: TGCGCCAGCAGCTCCAAGGCTTTTGAAGCTTTCTTT. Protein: CASSSKAFEAFF.